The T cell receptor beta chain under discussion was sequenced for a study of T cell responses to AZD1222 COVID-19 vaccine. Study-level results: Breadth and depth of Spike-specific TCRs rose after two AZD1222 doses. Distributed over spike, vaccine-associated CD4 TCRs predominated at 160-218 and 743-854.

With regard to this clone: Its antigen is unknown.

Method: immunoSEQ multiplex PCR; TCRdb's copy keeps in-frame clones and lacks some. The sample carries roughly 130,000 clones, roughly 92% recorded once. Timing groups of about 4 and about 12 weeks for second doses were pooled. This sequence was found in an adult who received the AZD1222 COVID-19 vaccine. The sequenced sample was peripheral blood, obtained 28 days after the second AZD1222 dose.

CDR3 bases: TGTGCCAGCAGCCCGCGACGCAGGGAGACGGACGATTCACCCCTCCACTTT. Residues: CASSPRRRETDDSPLHF. V gene TRBV4-2 combines with J gene TRBJ1-6; D perhaps matches TRBD1 (5 bases). This CDR3 comprises 17 residues. V was clipped by 4 bases and J by 8 bases, with 21 bases between them. The germline gives CDR1 LGHNA, CDR2 YNFKEQ.